This is a list of T cell receptor beta chains from one sample in a study of graft-versus-host responses after intestinal transplantation. These receptors have no identified antigens. Assay used: immunoSEQ multiplex PCR; TCRdb lists only in-frame clones, some missing. Of some 62,000 clones in the sample, more than 90% were seen once. The source material was unstimulated CD8+ T cells sorted from spleen or lymph node cells, sampled before transplant. Receptors originate from a human donor who was the organ donor for an intestinal transplant. Both conserved end residues are part of each CDR3. A D gene is named only where the DNA matches it firmly. Clone size is stated in some rows and not others, as once, few, many or a class when expanded.

CDR3 DNA: TGTGCCAGCAGCCGAAGCGGGATCGGTAACACCGGGGAGCTGTTTTTT
CDR3 protein: CASSRSGIGNTGELFF
clone size: -
J gene: TRBJ2-2
V gene: TRBV7-9
D gene: TRBD2

CDR3 DNA: TGTGCCAGCAGCTTAGAGCTGGTGGGAGGGTCTGCCGGGGAGCTGTTTTTT
CDR3 protein: CASSLELVGGSAGELFF
clone size: -
J gene: TRBJ2-2
V gene: TRBV7-8
D gene: TRBD2

CDR3 DNA: TGTGCCATCAGTGAGGGACTAGCGGGAGGGCTCTACGAGCAGTACTTC
CDR3 protein: CAISEGLAGGLYEQYF
clone size: -
J gene: TRBJ2-7
V gene: TRBV10-3
D gene: TRBD2

CDR3 DNA: TGTGCCAGCAGCTCCGGACAGGACCCTAGCAATCAGCCCCAGCATTTT
CDR3 protein: CASSSGQDPSNQPQHF
clone size: -
J gene: TRBJ1-5
V gene: TRBV7-9
D gene: TRBD1

CDR3 DNA: TGCGCCAGCAGCTTGATGGCTAGCGGATTATACAATGAGCAGTTCTTC
CDR3 protein: CASSLMASGLYNEQFF
clone size: -
J gene: TRBJ2-1
V gene: TRBV5-1
D gene: TRBD2

CDR3 DNA: TGTGCCAGCAGTTTATGGTTCGGCTTGAGGGACATTCAGTACTTC
CDR3 protein: CASSLWFGLRDIQYF
clone size: -
J gene: TRBJ2-4
V gene: TRBV27
D gene: -

CDR3 DNA: TGCAGCGTTGAAGACGACAGGGCGCATGGCTACACCTTC
CDR3 protein: CSVEDDRAHGYTF
clone size: once
J gene: TRBJ1-2
V gene: TRBV29-1
D gene: TRBD1

CDR3 DNA: TGTGCCAGCAGTTTCGGACATACCACCGGGGAGCTGTTTTTT
CDR3 protein: CASSFGHTTGELFF
clone size: once
J gene: TRBJ2-2
V gene: TRBV14
D gene: -

CDR3 DNA: TGTGCCAGTAGTATCCTGACAGGTAGCACAGATACGCAGTATTTT
CDR3 protein: CASSILTGSTDTQYF
clone size: few
J gene: TRBJ2-3
V gene: TRBV19
D gene: -

CDR3 DNA: TGTGCCAGTACCACACGGGGACAGGGCGAAGATGGCTACACCTTC
CDR3 protein: CASTTRGQGEDGYTF
clone size: -
J gene: TRBJ1-2
V gene: TRBV19
D gene: TRBD1

CDR3 DNA: TGTGCCAGCAGACCACAGGGAGGGCTTATGGGCGAGCAGTACTTC
CDR3 protein: CASRPQGGLMGEQYF
clone size: -
J gene: TRBJ2-7
V gene: TRBV28
D gene: -

CDR3 DNA: TGTGCCTGTAACTCGGGGTTTGATGAAAAACTGTTTTTT
CDR3 protein: CACNSGFDEKLFF
clone size: -
J gene: TRBJ1-4
V gene: TRBV30
D gene: -

CDR3 DNA: TGTGCCAGCAGCCACGCCGAGGGAGGGGGAAATGAGCAGTTCTTC
CDR3 protein: CASSHAEGGGNEQFF
clone size: -
J gene: TRBJ2-1
V gene: TRBV6-6
D gene: -

CDR3 DNA: TGTGCCAGTAGTCCAAATCAACAGGAAACCTACGAGCAGTACTTC
CDR3 protein: CASSPNQQETYEQYF
clone size: once
J gene: TRBJ2-7
V gene: TRBV19
D gene: -

CDR3 DNA: TGTGCCAGCAGTGAGGAGAACACTGAAGCTTTCTTT
CDR3 protein: CASSEENTEAFF
clone size: -
J gene: TRBJ1-1
V gene: TRBV13
D gene: -

CDR3 DNA: TGTGCCAGCAGCTTCAGTCGGGACAGGGGGACTAACAATGAGCGGTTCTTC
CDR3 protein: CASSFSRDRGTNNERFF
clone size: -
J gene: TRBJ2-1
V gene: TRBV7-2
D gene: TRBD1

CDR3 DNA: TGTGCCAGCAGTTACTCGACAAGGGGTAACACTGAAGCTTTCTTT
CDR3 protein: CASSYSTRGNTEAFF
clone size: -
J gene: TRBJ1-1
V gene: TRBV6-5
D gene: -

CDR3 DNA: TGTGCCAGCAGCTCGGGGACAGCCATGAACACTGAAGCTTTCTTT
CDR3 protein: CASSSGTAMNTEAFF
clone size: -
J gene: TRBJ1-1
V gene: TRBV7-9
D gene: TRBD1

CDR3 DNA: TGTGCCAGCAGCTTCCACAGTGGGCCTACGGAGCAGTACTTC
CDR3 protein: CASSFHSGPTEQYF
clone size: -
J gene: TRBJ2-7
V gene: TRBV7-6
D gene: -

CDR3 DNA: TGTGCCACCAGCGAGATTAGCAGACCCCCTAGGGAGACCCAGTACTTC
CDR3 protein: CATSEISRPPRETQYF
clone size: -
J gene: TRBJ2-5
V gene: TRBV15
D gene: -

CDR3 DNA: TGTGCCAGCAGCCCCATGTGCGGGAGGAACTACAATGAGCAGTTCTTC
CDR3 protein: CASSPMCGRNYNEQFF
clone size: -
J gene: TRBJ2-1
V gene: TRBV6-6
D gene: TRBD2

CDR3 DNA: TGTGCCAGCAGCAGCACCGGACAAAACTACGAGCAGTACTTC
CDR3 protein: CASSSTGQNYEQYF
clone size: -
J gene: TRBJ2-7
V gene: TRBV11-2
D gene: -

CDR3 DNA: TGTGCCAGCAGCTTAAACGAGGCGACCTACGAGCAGTACTTC
CDR3 protein: CASSLNEATYEQYF
clone size: -
J gene: TRBJ2-7
V gene: TRBV7-6
D gene: -

CDR3 DNA: TGTGCCAGCAGCGCTGATCGGGAGGCGCAGAACGAGCAGTACTTC
CDR3 protein: CASSADREAQNEQYF
clone size: -
J gene: TRBJ2-7
V gene: TRBV9
D gene: TRBD2

CDR3 DNA: TGTGCCAGCAGGACCATGCTAGCGTTCTCCTACGAGCAGTACTTC
CDR3 protein: CASRTMLAFSYEQYF
clone size: -
J gene: TRBJ2-7
V gene: TRBV5-6
D gene: -

CDR3 DNA: TGTGCCACCCACAAGGGACTCAGCAATGGGGAGACCCAGTACTTC
CDR3 protein: CATHKGLSNGETQYF
clone size: -
J gene: TRBJ2-5
V gene: TRBV6-6
D gene: -

CDR3 DNA: TGTGCCAGCAGTGAGTCTAGCGCCCACTACGAGCAGTACTTC
CDR3 protein: CASSESSAHYEQYF
clone size: -
J gene: TRBJ2-7
V gene: TRBV2
D gene: -

CDR3 DNA: TGTGCCAGCATTGGGACAGGGGCAGATACGCAGTATTTT
CDR3 protein: CASIGTGADTQYF
clone size: -
J gene: TRBJ2-3
V gene: TRBV2
D gene: TRBD1

CDR3 DNA: TGTGCCAGCAGCTTAGCTGGCCCGACAGGGGGCGTCTACGAGCAGTACTTC
CDR3 protein: CASSLAGPTGGVYEQYF
clone size: once
J gene: TRBJ2-7
V gene: TRBV11-2
D gene: TRBD1

CDR3 DNA: TGTGCCTGGAGTCTCGGACAGGGGACATATGGCTACACCTTC
CDR3 protein: CAWSLGQGTYGYTF
clone size: -
J gene: TRBJ1-2
V gene: TRBV30
D gene: TRBD1

CDR3 DNA: TGTGCCAGCAGTTACTCGGAGACGGCCTCTGGAAACACCATATATTTT
CDR3 protein: CASSYSETASGNTIYF
clone size: -
J gene: TRBJ1-3
V gene: TRBV6-6
D gene: -

CDR3 DNA: TGTGCCAGCAGGGCAAAAACAGGGTCGAACTACGAGCAGTACTTC
CDR3 protein: CASRAKTGSNYEQYF
clone size: -
J gene: TRBJ2-7
V gene: TRBV28
D gene: -

CDR3 DNA: TGTGCCAGCAGCCCACTCGGGGGAGTTCCCCATGAGCAGTTCTTC
CDR3 protein: CASSPLGGVPHEQFF
clone size: -
J gene: TRBJ2-1
V gene: TRBV9
D gene: -

CDR3 DNA: TGTGCCTCGACCGGGACTAGTGCAGATACGCAGTATTTT
CDR3 protein: CASTGTSADTQYF
clone size: -
J gene: TRBJ2-3
V gene: TRBV30
D gene: TRBD2

CDR3 DNA: TGTGCCAGCAGCTCCTACTTCCGACTAGCGGGAAGCACAGATACGCAGTATTTT
CDR3 protein: CASSSYFRLAGSTDTQYF
clone size: -
J gene: TRBJ2-3
V gene: TRBV5-4
D gene: TRBD2

CDR3 DNA: TGTGCCATCAGTCTGGACAGGGAAGATACGCAGTATTTT
CDR3 protein: CAISLDREDTQYF
clone size: -
J gene: TRBJ2-3
V gene: TRBV10-3
D gene: TRBD1

CDR3 DNA: TGCGCCAGCAGCCAACAACTAGCGGTATACAATGAGCAGTTCTTC
CDR3 protein: CASSQQLAVYNEQFF
clone size: -
J gene: TRBJ2-1
V gene: TRBV4-3
D gene: TRBD2

CDR3 DNA: TGTGCCAGCACCCTAGGCAACACTGAAGCTTTCTTT
CDR3 protein: CASTLGNTEAFF
clone size: -
J gene: TRBJ1-1
V gene: TRBV5-4
D gene: -

CDR3 DNA: TGTGCCAGTAACGGTCCCCCAGGGGGCGAGGCTGGATCCACCGGGGAGCTGTTTTTT
CDR3 protein: CASNGPPGGEAGSTGELFF
clone size: -
J gene: TRBJ2-2
V gene: TRBV19
D gene: TRBD1

CDR3 DNA: TGTGCCAGCACTCAGGGGGTTGGCCCTGGAAACACCATATATTTT
CDR3 protein: CASTQGVGPGNTIYF
clone size: -
J gene: TRBJ1-3
V gene: TRBV6-5
D gene: TRBD1

CDR3 DNA: TGTGCCAGTAGTATGGGCACTCCGAATGGCTATAATGAGCAGTTCTTC
CDR3 protein: CASSMGTPNGYNEQFF
clone size: -
J gene: TRBJ2-1
V gene: TRBV19
D gene: -